This is a list of T cell receptor beta chains from one sample in a study of shared clonotypes between healthy human individuals. TCRdb keeps only in-frame clones here, not all; method: immunoSEQ multiplex PCR. Among over 800,000 clones listed, 80% to 95% were seen once. Sequences were obtained from naive CD8+ T cells sorted from blood. The receptors originated from a man aged 30-40 years in good health. Each CDR3 is given with its conserved first and last residue. D genes are given only for firm matches. A clone size is listed for some rows: how often the clone was seen (once, few, many), or a class if it is expanded.

v_call	d_call	j_call	cdr3_length	clone_size	cdr3_aa	cdr3_nt
TRBV11-1	NA	TRBJ2-3	12	NA	CASIGVADTQYF	TGTGCCAGCATCGGTGTGGCAGATACGCAGTATTTT
TRBV27	NA	TRBJ2-3	12	NA	CASSPRTDTQYF	TGTGCCAGCAGTCCTCGGACAGATACGCAGTATTTT
TRBV5-4	NA	TRBJ1-5	10	NA	CARWDQPQHF	TGTGCCAGGTGGGATCAGCCCCAGCATTTT
TRBV7-9	TRBD2	TRBJ2-1	16	NA	CASSSTSGRAKNEQFF	TGTGCCAGCAGCTCGACTAGCGGGAGGGCCAAGAATGAGCAGTTCTTC
TRBV7-9	TRBD1	TRBJ1-1	15	NA	CASSLPQGPNTEAFF	TGTGCCAGCAGCCTACCACAGGGGCCGAACACTGAAGCTTTCTTT
TRBV7-3	NA	TRBJ1-3	12	NA	CASNSQGNTIYF	TGTGCCAGCAACTCCCAGGGAAACACCATATATTTT
TRBV6-6	NA	TRBJ1-1	15	NA	CASSYSGGLNTEAFF	TGTGCCAGCAGTTACTCGGGGGGTTTGAACACTGAAGCTTTCTTT
TRBV27	TRBD2	TRBJ2-5	15	NA	CASGNIAGGIETQYF	TGTGCCAGCGGAAACATAGCGGGAGGTATAGAGACCCAGTACTTC
TRBV19	TRBD1	TRBJ2-3	17	NA	CASSILTGQGPPDTQYF	TGTGCCAGTAGTATCCTGACGGGACAGGGGCCCCCAGATACGCAGTATTTT
TRBV28	NA	TRBJ2-1	14	NA	CASSPPGNINEQFF	TGTGCCAGCAGCCCACCCGGCAACATAAATGAGCAGTTCTTC
TRBV30	NA	TRBJ1-3	14	NA	CAWSVGRSGNTIYF	TGTGCCTGGAGTGTGGGCCGCTCCGGAAACACCATATATTTT
TRBV11-2	NA	TRBJ1-1	17	NA	CASSLAGWRVMNTEAFF	TGTGCCAGCAGCTTAGCGGGTTGGAGGGTCATGAACACTGAAGCTTTCTTT
TRBV2	TRBD2	TRBJ2-7	13	once	CASTPSGSYEQYF	TGTGCCAGCACTCCTAGCGGGAGTTACGAGCAGTACTTC
TRBV7-7	NA	TRBJ1-4	13	NA	CASSPSVNEKLFF	TGTGCCAGCAGCCCTAGTGTGAATGAAAAACTGTTTTTT
TRBV13	NA	TRBJ2-7	14	NA	CASSLGRGGYEQYF	TGTGCCAGCAGCTTAGGCAGGGGAGGCTACGAGCAGTACTTC
TRBV4-1	TRBD2	TRBJ2-3	15	NA	CASSRSLGRADTQYF	TGCGCCAGCAGCCGAAGTCTCGGGAGGGCAGATACGCAGTATTTT
TRBV7-9	NA	TRBJ1-4	15	NA	CASSFEGLPNEKLFF	TGTGCCAGCAGCTTCGAAGGTCTACCCAATGAAAAACTGTTTTTT
TRBV7-8	NA	TRBJ2-7	15	NA	CASSLRSAVPYEQYF	TGTGCCAGCAGCTTAAGGTCCGCAGTCCCCTACGAGCAGTACTTC
TRBV7-2	NA	TRBJ2-3	17	NA	CASSPSGAGSSTDTQYF	TGTGCCAGCAGCCCGTCGGGTGCGGGGTCTAGCACAGATACGCAGTATTTT
TRBV4-2	NA	TRBJ1-1	14	NA	CASSRNREGTEAFF	TGTGCCAGCAGCCGAAACAGGGAAGGCACTGAAGCTTTCTTT
TRBV7-9	TRBD2	TRBJ2-3	16	NA	CASSGDASGLTDTQYF	TGTGCCAGCAGCGGAGATGCTAGCGGACTCACAGATACGCAGTATTTT
TRBV25-1	NA	TRBJ2-7	12	once	CASSESPYEQYF	TGTGCCAGCAGTGAAAGTCCCTACGAGCAGTACTTC
TRBV6-5	TRBD1	TRBJ1-2	14	NA	CASSKQGASYGYTF	TGTGCCAGCAGTAAACAGGGGGCCAGTTATGGCTACACCTTC
TRBV7-9	NA	TRBJ2-3	15	NA	CASSLIRAFGDTQYF	TGTGCCAGCAGCTTAATTCGGGCTTTTGGAGATACGCAGTATTTT
TRBV27	NA	TRBJ2-7	15	NA	CASSLVKVAAYEQYF	TGTGCCAGCAGTTTAGTAAAGGTAGCAGCCTACGAGCAGTACTTC
TRBV4-1	NA	TRBJ2-1	16	NA	CASSQLTGLIANEQFF	TGCGCCAGCAGCCAACTGACGGGACTTATTGCTAATGAGCAGTTCTTC
TRBV7-2	NA	TRBJ1-2	17	NA	CASSPGSVVTVRYGYTF	TGTGCCAGCAGCCCAGGGTCGGTGGTTACGGTTCGGTATGGCTACACCTTC
TRBV11-2	NA	TRBJ2-7	12	NA	CASSPKPYEQYF	TGTGCCAGCAGCCCCAAACCCTACGAGCAGTACTTC
TRBV7-6	NA	TRBJ1-3	12	NA	CASSLGDQAIYF	TGTGCCAGCAGCTTAGGGGACCAGGCCATATATTTT
TRBV19	NA	TRBJ1-2	15	NA	CAAKVPGGRNYGYTF	TGTGCCGCCAAAGTCCCGGGGGGGCGGAACTATGGCTACACCTTC
TRBV7-9	NA	TRBJ1-5	15	NA	CASSLAEGPSQPQHF	TGTGCCAGCAGCTTAGCAGAGGGACCCAGTCAGCCCCAGCATTTT
TRBV7-8	NA	TRBJ2-7	13	NA	CASSKDTYYEQYF	TGTGCCAGCAGCAAGGACACATACTACGAGCAGTACTTC
TRBV6-5	TRBD1	TRBJ1-4	16	NA	CASSYDWTGTNEKLFF	TGTGCCAGCAGTTACGATTGGACAGGGACTAATGAAAAACTGTTTTTT
TRBV27	NA	TRBJ1-1	14	NA	CASSYGGFGTEAFF	TGTGCCAGCAGTTACGGAGGGTTCGGCACTGAAGCTTTCTTT
TRBV19	NA	TRBJ2-1	15	NA	CASSAAAGPLDEQFF	TGTGCCAGTAGTGCGGCTGCCGGCCCTTTGGATGAGCAGTTCTTC
TRBV7-9	NA	TRBJ2-7	15	NA	CASSSGTVSSYEQYF	TGTGCCAGCAGCTCAGGGACGGTGAGCTCCTACGAGCAGTACTTC
TRBV19	TRBD1	TRBJ2-7	13	NA	CASSEGASYEQYF	TGTGCCAGTAGTGAGGGGGCCTCCTACGAGCAGTACTTC
TRBV5-5	TRBD2	TRBJ2-3	14	few	CASSPGLATDTQYF	TGTGCCAGCAGCCCGGGACTAGCAACAGATACGCAGTATTTT
TRBV11-2	TRBD2	TRBJ2-5	16	once	CASSLVPSGLQETQYF	TGTGCCAGCAGCTTAGTCCCTAGCGGGTTACAAGAGACCCAGTACTTC
TRBV5-1	TRBD2	TRBJ2-3	14	NA	CASSGGEGTDTQYF	TGCGCCAGCAGCGGCGGGGAGGGGACAGATACGCAGTATTTT
TRBV7-7	TRBD2	TRBJ2-5	16	NA	CASSMGLAGEGETQYF	TGTGCTAGCAGCATGGGACTAGCGGGAGAGGGAGAGACCCAGTACTTC